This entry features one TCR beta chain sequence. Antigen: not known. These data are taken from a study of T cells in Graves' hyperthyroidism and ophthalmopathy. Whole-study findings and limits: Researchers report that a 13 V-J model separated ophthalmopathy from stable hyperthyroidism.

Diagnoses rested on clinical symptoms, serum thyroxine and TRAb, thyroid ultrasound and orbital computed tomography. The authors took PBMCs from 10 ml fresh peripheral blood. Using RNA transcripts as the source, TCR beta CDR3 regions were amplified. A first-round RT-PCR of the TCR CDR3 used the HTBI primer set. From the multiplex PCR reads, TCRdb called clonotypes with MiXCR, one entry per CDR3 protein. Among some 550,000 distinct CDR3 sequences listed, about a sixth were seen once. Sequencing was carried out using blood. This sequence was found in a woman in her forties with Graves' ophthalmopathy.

The DNA of the CDR3 is TGTGCCAGCAGGCCGGGACAATTCTACGAGCAGTACTTC. Translating gives CASRPGQFYEQYF. The chain recombines TRBV6-2 or TRBV6-3 with TRBJ2-7; weak D call: TRBD1 (6 bases). Germline lookup yields CDR1 MNHEY and CDR2 SVGEGT. This CDR3 is built from 13 residues. The germline V and J ends were trimmed by 6 bases and 3 bases, with 12 bases remaining between them.